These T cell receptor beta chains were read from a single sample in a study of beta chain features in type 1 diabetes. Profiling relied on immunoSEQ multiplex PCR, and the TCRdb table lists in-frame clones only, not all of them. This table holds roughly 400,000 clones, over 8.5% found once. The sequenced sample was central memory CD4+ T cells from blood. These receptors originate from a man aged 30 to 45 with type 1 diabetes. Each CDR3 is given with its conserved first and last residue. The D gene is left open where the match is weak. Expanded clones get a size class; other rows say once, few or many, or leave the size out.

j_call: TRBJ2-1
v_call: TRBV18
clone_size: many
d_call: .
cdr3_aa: CASSPVSGEQFF
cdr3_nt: TGTGCCAGCTCACCTGTTTCGGGTGAGCAGTTCTTC

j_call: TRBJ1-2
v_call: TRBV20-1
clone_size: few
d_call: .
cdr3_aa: CSVLTYGYTF
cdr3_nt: TGCAGTGTTCTAACCTATGGCTACACCTTC

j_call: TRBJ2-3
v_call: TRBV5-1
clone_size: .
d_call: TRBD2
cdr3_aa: CASSAGLAETTDTQYF
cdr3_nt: TGCGCCAGCAGCGCCGGACTAGCGGAAACCACAGATACGCAGTATTTT

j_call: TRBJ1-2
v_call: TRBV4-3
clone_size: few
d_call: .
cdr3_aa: CASSRGGYGYTF
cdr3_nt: TGCGCCAGCAGCCGCGGAGGCTATGGCTACACCTTC

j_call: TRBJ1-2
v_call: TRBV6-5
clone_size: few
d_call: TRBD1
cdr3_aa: CASSYWQGAANYGYTF
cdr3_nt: TGTGCCAGCAGTTACTGGCAGGGGGCGGCAAACTATGGCTACACCTTC

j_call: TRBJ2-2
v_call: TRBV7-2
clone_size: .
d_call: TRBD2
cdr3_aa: CASRRAGGGTGELFF
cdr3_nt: TGTGCCAGCAGACGAGCGGGAGGCGGCACCGGGGAGCTGTTTTTT

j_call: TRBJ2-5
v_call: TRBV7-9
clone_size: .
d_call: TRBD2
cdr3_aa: CASSLGLAQETQYF
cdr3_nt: TGTGCCAGCAGCTTAGGACTAGCCCAAGAGACCCAGTACTTC

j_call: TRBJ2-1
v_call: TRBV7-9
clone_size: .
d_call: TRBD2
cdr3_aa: CASSSFPGLDGYNEQFF
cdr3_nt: TGTGCCAGCAGCTCCTTCCCCGGACTAGACGGCTACAATGAGCAGTTCTTC

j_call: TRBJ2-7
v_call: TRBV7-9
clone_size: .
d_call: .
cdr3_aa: CASSFWDTYEQYF
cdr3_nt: TGTGCCAGCAGCTTTTGGGACACCTACGAGCAGTACTTC

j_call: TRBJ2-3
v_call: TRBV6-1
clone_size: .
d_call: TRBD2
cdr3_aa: CASSGGERENTDTQYF
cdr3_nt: TGTGCCAGCAGTGGGGGCGAGCGGGAGAACACAGATACGCAGTATTTT

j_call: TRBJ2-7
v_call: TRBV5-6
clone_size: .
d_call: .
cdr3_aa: CASSLTRGTREQYF
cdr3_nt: TGTGCCAGCAGCTTGACCAGAGGGACCCGCGAGCAGTACTTC

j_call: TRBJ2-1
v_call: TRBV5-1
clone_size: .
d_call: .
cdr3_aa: CASRLAGDSYNEQFF
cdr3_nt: TGCGCCAGCAGACTGGCAGGGGATTCCTACAATGAGCAGTTCTTC

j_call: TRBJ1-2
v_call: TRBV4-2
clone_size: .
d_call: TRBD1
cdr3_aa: CASSPGQDPNYGYTF
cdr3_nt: TGTGCCAGCAGCCCCGGACAGGACCCGAACTATGGCTACACCTTC

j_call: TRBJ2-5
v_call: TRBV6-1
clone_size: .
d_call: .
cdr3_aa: CASLLQLQETQYF
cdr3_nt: TGTGCCAGCCTCTTACAGCTCCAAGAGACCCAGTACTTC

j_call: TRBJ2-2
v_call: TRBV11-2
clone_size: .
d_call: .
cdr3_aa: CASSPVASDGGELFF
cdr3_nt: TGTGCCAGCAGCCCTGTGGCTTCCGACGGGGGGGAGCTGTTTTTT

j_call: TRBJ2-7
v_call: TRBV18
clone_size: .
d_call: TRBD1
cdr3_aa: CASSPPAAGGVYEQYF
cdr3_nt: TGTGCCAGCTCACCACCGGCGGCAGGGGGCGTCTACGAGCAGTACTTC

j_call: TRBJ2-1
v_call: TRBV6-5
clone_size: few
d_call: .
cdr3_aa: CASSEARNDEQFF
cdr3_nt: TGTGCCAGCAGTGAAGCGAGGAACGATGAGCAGTTCTTC